What follows are 25 T cell receptor beta chains derived from one specimen sequenced in a study of T-cell reconstitution after alpha-beta-depleted transplantation in children. Unique molecular identifiers were used to barcode this TCRbeta library. TCRdb reanalysed the PCR reads using MiXCR and keeps one entry per CDR3 protein. The table lists hundreds of thousands of distinct CDR3 sequences, around 12% of them singletons. The sequencing here drew on PBMCs from the stem cell graft donor, taken from the stem cell graft. The receptors derive from a human donor who donated a stem cell graft to a child with combined immunodeficiency.

This clonotype has at least ten counts. The gene calls are TRBV5-5 and TRBJ2-2; tentatively, D is TRBD1 or TRBD2 (5 bases each). This CDR3 is built from 16 residues. V was clipped by 1 base and J by 4 bases, with 14 bases between them. Germline CDR1 reads SGHKS; CDR2 reads YYEKEE (reference sequence). In nucleotides, the CDR3 is TGTGCCAGCAGCTTGAGATCGGGACGGCTCACCGGGGAGCTGTTTTTT. Protein: CASSLRSGRLTGELFF. The complete variable domain, with remaining parts taken from reference TRBV5-5 and TRBJ2-2, reads DAGVTQSPTHLIKTRGQQVTLRCSPISGHKSVSWYQQVLGQGPQFIFQYYEKEERGRGNFPDRFSARQFPNYSSELNVNALLLGDSALYLCASSLRSGRLTGELFFGEGSRLTVL.

The chain links TRBV6-1 to TRBJ2-3, with TRBD2 identical over 10 bases. With V trimmed by 4 bases and J by 6 bases, 10 bases remained unmatched. This CDR3 region has 16 residues. The germline V gene has CDR1 MNHNS and CDR2 SASEGT. Written as DNA, the CDR3 is TGTGCCAGCAGTGGGAACCTAGCGGGAGCCGTTGATACGCAGTATTTT. Translating it yields CASSGNLAGAVDTQYF.

V is TRBV7-7 and J is TRBJ2-1, with TRBD2 identical over 13 bases. This CDR3 spans 17 amino acids. CDR1 is SSHAT, CDR2 FNYEAQ, per germline (reference sequence). Losses at the gene ends were 3 bases for V and 4 bases for J; bases not matched to a gene: 6. The CDR3 reads CASSLEPGLAGYNEQFF. CDR3 coding DNA: TGTGCCAGCAGCTTGGAACCGGGACTAGCGGGATACAATGAGCAGTTCTTC.

J is TRBJ1-1 and V is TRBV12-3 or TRBV12-4, with a possible D match to TRBD1 (5 bases). The CDR3 is 16 amino acids. V lost 2 bases to trimming and J lost 3 bases, with 16 bases between them. The CDR3 reads CASSLQAAVGDTEAFF. In DNA form, the CDR3 reads TGTGCCAGCAGTTTACAGGCCGCAGTGGGGGACACTGAAGCTTTCTTT.

This clonotype was counted ten times or more. Here the CDR3 reads CSAVAGDKMYEQYF. In DNA form, the CDR3 reads TGCAGTGCTGTAGCGGGAGATAAAATGTACGAGCAGTACTTC. This chain joins TRBV20-1 and TRBJ2-7; TRBD2 matches at 9 bases. Germline assignment: CDR1 DFQATT and CDR2 SNEGSKA (reference sequence). The CDR3 extends over 14 amino acids. Germline trimming cut 5 bases from V and 4 bases from J; bases unmatched to any gene: 9.

V and J are TRBV5-1 and TRBJ1-2, with TRBD1 as a possible D gene (6 bases). CDR3 length: 14 residues. Germline V gene sequence: CDR1 SGHRS, CDR2 YFSETQ. Trimming pared 3 bases from V and 2 bases from J, leaving 11 bases between. CDR3 sequence reads: CASSSSGANYGYTF. The CDR3 coding sequence is TGCGCCAGCAGCTCCTCAGGGGCCAACTATGGCTACACCTTC. Complete variable domain (other parts from reference TRBV5-1 and TRBJ1-2): KAGVTQTPRYLIKTRGQQVTLSCSPISGHRSVSWYQQTPGQGLQFLFEYFSETQRNKGNFPGRFSGRQFSNSRSEMNVSTLELGDSALYLCASSSSGANYGYTFGSGTRLTVV.

For this clonotype: At one end the junction does not follow the germline gene, possibly because of a read error. The chain carries TRBV27 and TRBJ2-1, with TRBD2 identical over 11 bases. The CDR3 has 15 residues. CDR1 and CDR2 (germline): MNHEY, SMNVEV (reference sequence). The CDR3 is CASSPTSGGNNEQSF. The CDR3 DNA follows: TGTGCCAGCAGTCCAACTAGCGGGGGTAACAATGAGCAGTCCTTC.

This clonotype has just a few counts. The genes are TRBV5-1 and TRBJ2-3; D gene ambiguous. This CDR3 spans 15 amino acids. V was pared by 2 bases and J by 1 base, with 11 bases between. Per germline, CDR1 SGHRS and CDR2 YFSETQ. The CDR3 DNA follows: TGCGCCAGCAGCTTAAACCTACCGCGCACAGATACGCAGTATTTT. Its translation: CASSLNLPRTDTQYF.

This clonotype was observed a handful of times. The chain links TRBV29-1 to TRBJ2-7; 9 nucleotides line up with TRBD1. Looked up from germline, CDR1 is SQVTM and CDR2 is ANQGSEA. V lost 5 bases and J lost 6; bases outside the gene matches: 8. This CDR3 spans 13 amino acids. This CDR3 is CSVSPGQGIEQYF. The CDR3 DNA reads TGCAGCGTTTCACCGGGACAGGGAATCGAGCAGTACTTC.

This clonotype came up many times. The rearrangement uses TRBV7-2 and TRBJ2-2, with D possibly called TRBD1 or TRBD2 (5 bases each). The CDR3 covers 15 residues. Germline CDR1 reads SGHTA; CDR2 reads FQGNSA. Trimming pared 7 bases from V and 4 bases from J, leaving 16 bases between. CDR3 DNA: TGTGCCAGCACCCCTGAGGGGATCGGCACCGGGGAGCTGTTTTTT. Translation: CASTPEGIGTGELFF.

This clonotype appeared a single time. V is TRBV19 and J is TRBJ1-1, with D possibly matching TRBD1 (5 bases). The CDR3 contains 14 residues. CDR1 is LNHDA and CDR2 is SQIVND in the germline V gene (reference sequence). V was pared by 10 bases and J by 4 bases, with 19 bases between. CDR3 nucleotides: TGTGCCACTTTAATGACAGAGACTAGCACTGAAGCTTTCTTT. This codes for CATLMTETSTEAFF.

The V call is TRBV7-9, the J call TRBJ2-7; no clear D gene. In germline, CDR1 is SEHNR, CDR2 FQNEAQ (reference sequence). The CDR3 is 13 residues long. Between the trimmed V and J ends, which lost 5 bases and 1 base, there was a span of 9 bases. The CDR3 protein is CASSGDLSYEQYF. The DNA for the CDR3 is TGTGCCAGCAGCGGAGACCTGTCCTACGAGCAGTACTTC. Full variable domain (remainder filled in from reference TRBV7-9 and TRBJ2-7): DTGVSQNPRHKITKRGQNVTFRCDPISEHNRLYWYRQTLGQGPEFLTYFQNEAQLEKSRLLSDRFSAERPKGSFSTLEIQRTEQGDSAMYLCASSGDLSYEQYFGPGTRLTVT.

This clonotype has ten or more counts. Mismatch with germline at one junction end may stem from a read error. The gene calls are TRBV29-1 and TRBJ2-7, with TRBD1 matching over 9 bases. Germline CDR1 reads SQVTM; CDR2 reads ANQGSEA. The length of the CDR3 is 14 residues. CDR3 amino acids: CSVQETGGHYEQYF. The DNA of the CDR3 is TGCAGCGTTCAAGAGACAGGGGGGCACTACGAGCAGTACTTC.

V gene TRBV6-2 or TRBV6-3 combines with J gene TRBJ2-7; either TRBD1 or TRBD2 may fit D (6 bases each). This CDR3 is 14 amino acids long. Germline V gene lookup returns CDR1 MNHEY and CDR2 SVGEGT. V was pared by 2 bases and J by 5 bases, with 13 bases between. CDR3 in amino acids: CASSYAGQFDEQYF. The CDR3 bases are TGTGCCAGCAGTTACGCGGGACAATTCGACGAGCAGTACTTC.

This clonotype turned up a few times. This sequence joins TRBV12-3 or TRBV12-4 and TRBJ2-1, with 7 bases aligning to TRBD1. CDR3 length: 13 residues. The J segment lost 9 bases and the V segment lost 4 bases, leaving 6 bases of the junction unmatched. CDR3 in amino acids: CASSWWGQLEQFF. In DNA, the CDR3 is TGTGCCAGCAGTTGGTGGGGACAGCTTGAGCAGTTCTTC.

This clonotype was seen repeatedly, ten times or more. The chain carries TRBV24-1 and TRBJ1-4; tentative D call: TRBD1 (6 bases). CDR3 length equals 15 residues. V was trimmed by 3 bases and J by 1 base, leaving 8 bases between them. The germline V gene encodes CDR1 KGHDR and CDR2 SFDVKD. In nucleotides, the CDR3 is TGTGCCACCAGTGATCACAGGGAAACTAATGAAAAACTGTTTTTT. It yields the protein CATSDHRETNEKLFF.

This clonotype was recorded many times. V gene TRBV11-2 combines with J gene TRBJ2-5; D is unresolved. V lost 2 bases and J 2 bases, leaving 9 bases between the germline ends. The CDR3 consists of 14 residues. Germline lookup yields CDR1 SGHAT and CDR2 FQNNGV. The CDR3 DNA reads as TGTGCCAGCAGCTTATTTCCTGGGCAAGAGACCCAGTACTTC. Protein product: CASSLFPGQETQYF.

This clonotype was detected ten times or more. V and J are TRBV6-5 and TRBJ2-3; 7 bases match TRBD1. Germline values: CDR1 MNHEY, CDR2 SVGAGI. The J segment lost 6 bases and the V segment lost 3 bases, leaving 6 bases of the junction unmatched. The CDR3 is 14 residues long. The DNA of the CDR3 is TGTGCCAGCAGTTATAGGCAGGGGGATGATACGCAGTATTTT. Translating it yields CASSYRQGDDTQYF.

Comments on this clonotype: A junction end diverges from the germline sequence, so it may reflect a read error. The V and J genes are TRBV2 and TRBJ2-3, with 9 bases aligning to TRBD1. Germline CDR1 is SNHLY and CDR2 is FYNNEI. The CDR3 is made up of 18 amino acids. In nucleotides, the CDR3 is TGTGCCAGCAGATCGTCCGGGACAGGGATCCGAAGGGCAGATACGCAGTTTTTT. It specifies CASRSSGTGIRRADTQFF.

This clonotype was counted only a few times. The rearrangement uses TRBV18 and TRBJ2-1; D uncertain. CDR1 is KGHSH, CDR2 LQKENI, per germline. The CDR3 is made up of 12 amino acids. With 0 bases removed from V and 10 bases from J, the gap between germline ends came to 7 bases. This CDR3 is CASSPPGQEQFF. CDR3 in DNA: TGTGCCAGCTCACCACCGGGCCAGGAGCAGTTCTTC.

This clonotype has only a few counts. V usage is TRBV24-1 and J usage is TRBJ1-1; D not certain. Trimming removed 1 base at V and 5 bases at J, with 7 bases between. The CDR3 loop spans 13 amino acids. The germline V gene encodes CDR1 KGHDR and CDR2 SFDVKD. The chain's CDR3 is CATSDFMGTEAFF. The DNA of the CDR3 is TGTGCCACCAGTGATTTTATGGGGACTGAAGCTTTCTTT.

The chain uses TRBV29-1 and TRBJ2-1; D is unclear. This CDR3 has 13 residues. The V end lost 1 base, the J end lost 4 bases, and 8 bases lay between the germline ends. Looked up from germline, CDR1 is SQVTM and CDR2 is ANQGSEA. CDR3 DNA sequence: TGCAGCGTTGAAGTTTTACAGTACAATGAGCAGTTCTTC. Its translation is CSVEVLQYNEQFF.

This clonotype was picked up a small number of times. This rearrangement joins TRBV9 to TRBJ2-1, with D possibly matching TRBD2 (7 bases). CDR3 length: 14 residues. Germline values: CDR1 SGDLS, CDR2 YYNGEE. V lost 6 bases and J lost 5, with 15 bases in between. The CDR3 DNA follows: TGTGCCAGCACTAGAGGGGGGAGGGACAATGAGCAGTTCTTC. This sequence encodes CASTRGGRDNEQFF. Full variable domain (rest looked up from reference TRBV9 and TRBJ2-1): DSGVTQTPKHLITATGQRVTLRCSPRSGDLSVYWYQQSLDQGLQFLIQYYNGEERAKGNILERFSAQQFPDLHSELNLSSLELGDSALYFCASTRGGRDNEQFFGPGTRLTVL.

The count of this clonotype is one. A much larger clone lies a single base off, so this may be a read error. This chain joins TRBV7-8 and TRBJ1-1, with D unresolved. This CDR3 has 13 residues. CDR1 SGHVS and CDR2 FQNEAQ come from the germline V gene. Trimming cost V 5 bases and J 0 bases, with 7 bases left between them. The CDR3 region is CASSPDVNTEAFF. The CDR3 coding sequence is TGTGCCAGCAGCCCGGACGTGAACACTGAAGCTTTCTTT. The full variable domain, completed using reference TRBV7-8 and TRBJ1-1, is GAGVSQSPRYKVAKRGQDVALRCDPISGHVSLFWYQQALGQGPEFLTYFQNEAQLDKSGLPSDRFFAERPEGSVSTLKIQRTQQEDSAVYLCASSPDVNTEAFFGQGTRLTVV.

In this sample, this clonotype turned up a few times. This chain uses TRBV20-1 with TRBJ2-1; 9 bases agree with TRBD1. V dropped 6 bases and J dropped 5; count of bases not matched to a gene: 11. CDR3 length: 15 residues. Per the germline V gene, CDR1 is DFQATT and CDR2 is SNEGSKA (reference sequence). CDR3 amino acids: CSADRRTGVHNEQFF. In nucleotides, the CDR3 is TGCAGTGCGGACCGCCGGACAGGGGTACACAATGAGCAGTTCTTC.